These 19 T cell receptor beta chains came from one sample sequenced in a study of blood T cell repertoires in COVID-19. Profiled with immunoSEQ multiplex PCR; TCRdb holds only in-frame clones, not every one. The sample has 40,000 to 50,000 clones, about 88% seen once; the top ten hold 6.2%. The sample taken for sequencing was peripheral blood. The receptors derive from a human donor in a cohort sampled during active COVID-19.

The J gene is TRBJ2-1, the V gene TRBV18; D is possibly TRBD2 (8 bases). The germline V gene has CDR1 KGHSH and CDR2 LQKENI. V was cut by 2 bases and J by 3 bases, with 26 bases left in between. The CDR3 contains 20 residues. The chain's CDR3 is CASSPRGPTGAGLGYNEQFF. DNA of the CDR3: TGTGCCAGCTCACCAAGGGGGCCGACGGGAGCGGGACTAGGCTACAATGAGCAGTTCTTC.

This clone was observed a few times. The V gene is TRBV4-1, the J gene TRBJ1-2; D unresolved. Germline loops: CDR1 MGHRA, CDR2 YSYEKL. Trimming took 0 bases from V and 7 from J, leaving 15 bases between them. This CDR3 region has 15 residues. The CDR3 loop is CASSQDRGPGGGYTF. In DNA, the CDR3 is TGCGCCAGCAGCCAAGATCGGGGTCCCGGCGGTGGCTACACCTTC.

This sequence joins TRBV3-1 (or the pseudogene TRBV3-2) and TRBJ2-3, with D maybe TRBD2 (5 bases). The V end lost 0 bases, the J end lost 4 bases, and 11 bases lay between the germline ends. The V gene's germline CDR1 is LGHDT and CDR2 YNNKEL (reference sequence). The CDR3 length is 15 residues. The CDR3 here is CASSQEGKEADTQYF. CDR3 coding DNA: TGTGCCAGCAGCCAAGAGGGAAAGGAGGCAGATACGCAGTATTTT.

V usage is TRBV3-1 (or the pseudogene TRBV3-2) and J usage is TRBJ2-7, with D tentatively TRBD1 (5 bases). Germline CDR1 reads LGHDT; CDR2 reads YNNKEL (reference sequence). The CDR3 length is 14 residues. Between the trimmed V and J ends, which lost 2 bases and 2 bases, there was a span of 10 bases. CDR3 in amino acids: CASSQRTRPYEQYF. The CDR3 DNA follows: TGTGCCAGCAGCCAACGGACACGGCCCTACGAGCAGTACTTC.

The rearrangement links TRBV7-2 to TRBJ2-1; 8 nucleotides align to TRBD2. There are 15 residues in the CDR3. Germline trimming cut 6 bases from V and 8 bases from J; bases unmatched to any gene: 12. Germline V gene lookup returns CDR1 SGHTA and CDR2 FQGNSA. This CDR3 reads CASSFGLARPDEQFF. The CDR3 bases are TGTGCCAGCAGTTTTGGACTAGCCCGTCCCGATGAGCAGTTCTTC.

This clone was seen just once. The CDR3, as DNA: TGTGCCAGCACCTTCGGTGCGGGGTCCCTCCACTTT. This codes for CASTFGAGSLHF. This rearrangement joins TRBV12-3 or TRBV12-4 to TRBJ1-6; D call uncertain. V was trimmed by 7 bases and J by 14 bases, leaving 15 bases between them. CDR3 length equals 12 residues.

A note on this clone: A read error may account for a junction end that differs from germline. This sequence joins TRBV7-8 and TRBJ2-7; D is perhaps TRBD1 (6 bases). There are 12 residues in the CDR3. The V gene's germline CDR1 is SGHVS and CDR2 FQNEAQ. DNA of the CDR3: TGTGCCAGCAGCCAGACCACGGACAGCGGTTTTTTC. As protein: CASSQTTDSGFF. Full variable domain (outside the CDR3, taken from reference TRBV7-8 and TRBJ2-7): GAGVSQSPRYKVAKRGQDVALRCDPISGHVSLFWYQQALGQGPEFLTYFQNEAQLDKSGLPSDRFFAERPEGSVSTLKIQRTQQEDSAVYLCASSQTTDSGFFGPGTRLTVT.

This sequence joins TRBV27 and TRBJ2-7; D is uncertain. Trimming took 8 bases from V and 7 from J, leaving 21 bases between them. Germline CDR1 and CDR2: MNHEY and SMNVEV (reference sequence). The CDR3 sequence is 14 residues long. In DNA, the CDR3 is TGTGCCAGCCTAAGAACTCCCCAGGATTATGAGCAGTACTTC. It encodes CASLRTPQDYEQYF.

The CDR3 DNA reads TGTGCCAGCAGCTTAGGGGGACAGGCGGGAGAGACCCAGTACTTC. Encoded protein: CASSLGGQAGETQYF. The chain has TRBV7-9 and TRBJ2-5, with 8 nucleotides matching TRBD1. Trimming cost V 1 base and J 4 bases; bases outside gene matches: 5. The CDR3 runs 15 residues. The germline V gene encodes CDR1 SEHNR and CDR2 FQNEAQ (reference sequence). Full variable domain (remainder filled in from reference TRBV7-9 and TRBJ2-5): DTGVSQNPRHKITKRGQNVTFRCDPISEHNRLYWYRQTLGQGPEFLTYFQNEAQLEKSRLLSDRFSAERPKGSFSTLEIQRTEQGDSAMYLCASSLGGQAGETQYFGPGTRLLVL.

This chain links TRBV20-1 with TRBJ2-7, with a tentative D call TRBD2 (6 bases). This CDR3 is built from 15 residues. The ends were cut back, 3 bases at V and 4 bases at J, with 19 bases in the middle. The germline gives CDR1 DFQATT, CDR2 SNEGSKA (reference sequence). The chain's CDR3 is CSASKRENGFYEQYF. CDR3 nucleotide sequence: TGCAGTGCTAGTAAACGGGAGAATGGGTTTTACGAGCAGTACTTC.

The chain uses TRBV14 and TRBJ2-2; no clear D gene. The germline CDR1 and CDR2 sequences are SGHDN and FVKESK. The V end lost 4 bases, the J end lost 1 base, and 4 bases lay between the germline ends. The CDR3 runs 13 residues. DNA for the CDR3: TGTGCCAGCAGCCTCCAGAACACCGGGGAGCTGTTTTTT. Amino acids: CASSLQNTGELFF.

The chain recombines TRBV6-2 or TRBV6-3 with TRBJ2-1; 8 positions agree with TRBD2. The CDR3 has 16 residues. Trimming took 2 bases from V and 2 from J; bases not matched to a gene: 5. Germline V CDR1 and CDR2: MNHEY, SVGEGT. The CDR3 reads CASSYIRGRTYNEQFF. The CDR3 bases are TGTGCCAGCAGTTACATTCGCGGGAGGACCTACAATGAGCAGTTCTTC.

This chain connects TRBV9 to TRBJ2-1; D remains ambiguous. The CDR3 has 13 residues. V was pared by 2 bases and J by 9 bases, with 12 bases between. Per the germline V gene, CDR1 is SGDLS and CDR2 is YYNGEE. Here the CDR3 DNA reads TGTGCCAGCAGCGTTTCTCCTTTCGGTGAGCAGTTCTTC. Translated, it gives CASSVSPFGEQFF.

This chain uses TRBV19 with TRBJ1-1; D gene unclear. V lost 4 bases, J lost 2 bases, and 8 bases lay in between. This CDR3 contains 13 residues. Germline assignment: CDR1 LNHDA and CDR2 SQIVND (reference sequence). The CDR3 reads CASSTPPNTEAFF. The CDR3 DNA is TGTGCCAGTAGTACCCCTCCTAACACTGAAGCTTTCTTT.

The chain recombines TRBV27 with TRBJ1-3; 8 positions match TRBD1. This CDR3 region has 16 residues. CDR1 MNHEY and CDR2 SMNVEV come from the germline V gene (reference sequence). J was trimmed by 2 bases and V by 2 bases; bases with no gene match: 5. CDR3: CASSLGGTGTGNTIYF. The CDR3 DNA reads TGTGCCAGCAGTTTAGGTGGGACAGGAACTGGAAACACCATATATTTT.

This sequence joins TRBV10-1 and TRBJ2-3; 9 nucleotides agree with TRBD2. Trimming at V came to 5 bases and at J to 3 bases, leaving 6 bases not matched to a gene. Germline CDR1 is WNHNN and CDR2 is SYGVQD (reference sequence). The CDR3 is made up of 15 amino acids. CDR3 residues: CASSSSGAPTDTQYF. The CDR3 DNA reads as TGCGCCAGCAGTTCTAGCGGGGCCCCTACAGATACGCAGTATTTT.

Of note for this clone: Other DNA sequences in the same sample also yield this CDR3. The CDR3 spells CASSIGGARGETQYF. CDR3 coding DNA: TGTGCCAGTAGTATCGGGGGGGCGCGAGGAGAGACCCAGTACTTC. This chain joins TRBV19 and TRBJ2-5; 8 positions agree with TRBD2. This CDR3 region has 15 residues. Per germline, CDR1 LNHDA and CDR2 SQIVND (reference sequence). The junction had 7 bases not matched to a gene; V was cut back by 3 bases and J by 4 bases.

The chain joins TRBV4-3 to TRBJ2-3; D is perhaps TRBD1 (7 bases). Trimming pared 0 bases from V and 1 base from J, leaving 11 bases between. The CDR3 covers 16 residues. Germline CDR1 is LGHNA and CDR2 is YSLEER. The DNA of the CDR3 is TGCGCCAGCAGCCAAGAAGTCAGGGGGGGCACAGATACGCAGTATTTT. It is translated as CASSQEVRGGTDTQYF.

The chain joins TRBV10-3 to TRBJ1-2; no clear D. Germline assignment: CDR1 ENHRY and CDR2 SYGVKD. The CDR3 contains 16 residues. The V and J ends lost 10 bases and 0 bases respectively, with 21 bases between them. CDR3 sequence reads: CATREGSDLANYGYTF. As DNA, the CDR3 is TGTGCCACTAGAGAGGGATCCGACTTAGCTAACTATGGCTACACCTTC.